The 21 T cell receptor beta chains reported below all come from one sample, sequenced in a study of neurological immune-mediated disorders. Using its own MiXCR run on the 5' RACE reads, TCRdb lists one record per CDR3 protein. The sample has under 85,000 distinct CDR3 sequences; 9% to 12% are singletons. Input material: PBMCs. These receptor sequences come from a man aged 35 to 55 in good health.

Ten or more counts support this clonotype. The gene calls are TRBV5-6 and TRBJ2-7; no reliable D call. V was shortened by 0 bases and J by 4 bases, with 8 bases between the two germline ends. This CDR3 is built from 13 residues. CDR1 and CDR2 from the germline V gene are SGHDT and YYEEEE. The chain's CDR3 is CASSLGRTYEQYF. CDR3 nucleotides: TGTGCCAGCAGCTTGGGGCGGACGTACGAGCAGTACTTC.

This clonotype has ten or more counts. The CDR3 DNA is TGTGCCATCAGTGATGCAGGAGCGCAGGTAATGAACACTGAAGCTTTCTTT. Residues: CAISDAGAQVMNTEAFF. This chain connects TRBV10-3 to TRBJ1-1, with D unresolved. Germline V gives CDR1 ENHRY, CDR2 SYGVKD. This CDR3 is built from 17 residues. V was clipped by 3 bases and J by 0 bases, with 17 bases between them.

The chain is built from TRBV10-1 and TRBJ2-2; 8 bases align to TRBD1. CDR1 is WNHNN and CDR2 is SYGVQD in the germline V gene (reference sequence). The CDR3 extends over 13 amino acids. J was trimmed by 6 bases and V by 4 bases; bases with no gene match: 1. CDR3 DNA sequence: TGCGCCAGCAGTGCACAGGGGGCCGGGGAGCTGTTTTTT. It is translated as CASSAQGAGELFF.

This clonotype was observed at least ten times. The chain carries TRBV12-3 or TRBV12-4 and TRBJ1-1; 8 bases fit TRBD1. The CDR3 is made up of 14 amino acids. Trimming cost V 5 bases and J 5 bases; bases outside gene matches: 7. Here the CDR3 reads CASSRTGMRTEAFF. The CDR3, as DNA: TGTGCCAGCAGTCGGACAGGGATGAGGACTGAAGCTTTCTTT.

This clonotype was seen repeatedly, ten times or more. The chain joins TRBV5-1 to TRBJ2-7, with D possibly called TRBD1 or TRBD2 (5 bases each). Trimming cost V 3 bases and J 7 bases, with 14 bases left between them. This CDR3 contains 13 residues. From germline, CDR1 is SGHRS and CDR2 YFSETQ. The DNA of the CDR3 is TGCGCCAGCAGCTCAGGGACGGCCGGGGAGCAGTACTTC. Translating gives CASSSGTAGEQYF.

Many counts were recorded for this clonotype. This rearrangement joins TRBV5-1 to TRBJ1-1; 7 bases are a match to TRBD1. CDR1 is SGHRS and CDR2 is YFSETQ in the germline V gene. V lost 2 bases, J lost 0 bases, and 7 bases stayed unmatched. This CDR3 comprises 16 residues. CDR3 sequence (DNA): TGCGCCAGCAGCTTCTACACCGGGACAGTGAACACTGAAGCTTTCTTT. Residues: CASSFYTGTVNTEAFF.

This clonotype has a count of ten or more. The V and J genes are TRBV7-2 and TRBJ2-2; unclear D gene. The CDR3 totals 14 residues. Germline CDR1 is SGHTA and CDR2 is FQGNSA. V lost 3 bases and J lost 7, with 12 bases in between. This CDR3 is CASSFSGAIGELFF. The DNA for the CDR3 is TGTGCCAGCAGCTTCTCCGGCGCGATCGGGGAGCTGTTTTTT.

This clonotype was recorded at least ten times. J is TRBJ1-2 and V is TRBV24-1; 8 positions match TRBD1. Unmatched junction bases numbered 11, after V lost 5 bases and J lost 4 bases. CDR3 length: 16 amino acids. Per the germline V gene, CDR1 is KGHDR and CDR2 is SFDVKD. In nucleotides, the CDR3 is TGTGCCACCAGTGCTCTTGGGGGCCAGGGGGCCTATGGCTACACCTTC. Protein: CATSALGGQGAYGYTF.

On this clonotype itself: An end of the junction differs from the germline gene, which may be a read error. The chain joins TRBV5-1 to TRBJ2-1; D is ambiguous. The CDR3 extends over 14 amino acids. Per the germline V gene, CDR1 is SGHRS and CDR2 is YFSETQ. CDR3 sequence (DNA): TGCACCAGCAGCTTTGCCGTCAGGCTGGATGAGCAGTTCTTC. Encoded protein: CTSSFAVRLDEQFF.

In regard to this clonotype: A much larger clone lies a single base off, so this may be a read error. This chain uses TRBV2 with TRBJ1-2, with D perhaps TRBD1 (6 bases). The CDR3 is made up of 11 amino acids. Trimming took off 10 bases at V and 8 bases at J, with 14 bases between the two ends. The germline V gene has CDR1 SNHLY and CDR2 FYNNEI. In DNA form, the CDR3 reads TGTGCCAACACAACAGGGAACGGCTACACCTTC. Translated: CANTTGNGYTF.

This clonotype was seen repeatedly, ten times or more. The rearrangement joins TRBV14 to TRBJ2-1, with 7 bases aligning to TRBD2. CDR1 and CDR2 from the germline V gene are SGHDN and FVKESK. V lost 1 base to trimming and J lost 8 bases; unmatched junction nucleotides: 8. This CDR3 contains 15 residues. CDR3: CASSQAWGRGDEQFF. For the CDR3, the DNA is TGTGCCAGCAGCCAAGCCTGGGGGAGGGGCGATGAGCAGTTCTTC. Looking up the rest from reference TRBV14 and TRBJ2-1 gives the full variable domain: EAGVTQFPSHSVIEKGQTVTLRCDPISGHDNLYWYRRVMGKEIKFLLHFVKESKQDESGMPNNRFLAERTGGTYSTLKVQPAELEDSGVYFCASSQAWGRGDEQFFGPGTRLTVL.

This clonotype was seen more than once but under ten times. V is TRBV5-1 and J is TRBJ1-1; no firm D call. Germline CDR1 SGHRS, CDR2 YFSETQ. Between the trimmed V and J ends, which lost 3 bases and 3 bases, there was a span of 9 bases. The CDR3 has 13 residues. CDR3 residues: CASSSPRDTEAFF. As DNA, the CDR3 is TGCGCCAGCAGCTCCCCCCGGGACACTGAAGCTTTCTTT.

This clonotype was counted at least ten times. The chain combines TRBV12-3 or TRBV12-4 with TRBJ2-1, with 7 nucleotides matching TRBD2. The V gene end was trimmed by 8 bases and the J gene end by 6 bases; junction bases not matched to a gene: 7. The CDR3 totals 13 residues. The CDR3 DNA reads as TGTGCCAGCCAGCGGGGAGGTGGCAATGAGCAGTTCTTC. Amino acids: CASQRGGGNEQFF.

This clonotype was recorded at least ten times. The chain carries TRBV28 and TRBJ1-6, with 8 bases that match TRBD1. The germline CDR1 and CDR2 sequences are MDHEN and SYDVKM. After removal of 9 bases from V and 12 bases from J, the junction contained 10 bases not matched to a gene. The CDR3 sequence is 13 residues long. CDR3 protein: CASHRGGTGPLHF. The CDR3 DNA follows: TGTGCCAGTCACAGGGGGGGAACCGGACCCCTCCACTTT. Combining the CDR3 with reference TRBV28 and TRBJ1-6 gives the whole variable domain DVKVTQSSRYLVKRTGEKVFLECVQDMDHENMFWYRQDPGLGLRLIYFSYDVKMKEKGDIPEGYSVSREKKERFSLILESASTNQTSMYLCASHRGGTGPLHFGNGTRLTVT.

This clonotype was detected many times. The chain uses TRBV9 and TRBJ2-7; D unresolved. This CDR3 spans 13 amino acids. The germline V and J ends were trimmed by 2 bases and 3 bases, with 9 bases remaining between them. Germline values: CDR1 SGDLS, CDR2 YYNGEE. CDR3 region: CASSVADNYEQYF. CDR3 nucleotides: TGTGCCAGCAGCGTGGCGGATAACTACGAGCAGTACTTC. The full variable domain, rest sourced from reference TRBV9 and TRBJ2-7, is DSGVTQTPKHLITATGQRVTLRCSPRSGDLSVYWYQQSLDQGLQFLIQYYNGEERAKGNILERFSAQQFPDLHSELNLSSLELGDSALYFCASSVADNYEQYFGPGTRLTVT.

This clonotype came up many times. The rearrangement links TRBV6-1 to TRBJ1-1; D gene unclear. The V gene lost 3 bases and the J gene lost 1 base, with 6 bases spanning the gap. CDR3 length equals 13 residues. Germline V gene data show CDR1 as MNHNS and CDR2 as SASEGT. CDR3 amino acids: CASSEGSNTEAFF. The CDR3 DNA reads as TGTGCCAGCAGTGAGGGGTCGAACACTGAAGCTTTCTTT.

This chain connects TRBV14 to TRBJ2-7; 8 bases are a match to TRBD2. Per germline, CDR1 SGHDN and CDR2 FVKESK. The CDR3 contains 14 residues. J was trimmed by 3 bases and V by 4 bases; bases with no gene match: 5. The chain's CDR3 is CASSPGGAGYEQYF. The CDR3, as DNA: TGTGCCAGCAGCCCCGGGGGGGCCGGCTACGAGCAGTACTTC.

This clonotype was picked up many times. The chain employs TRBV27 and TRBJ2-7, with D unclear. The V gene lost 6 bases and the J gene lost 0 bases, with 12 bases spanning the gap. The CDR3 loop spans 14 amino acids. Germline loops: CDR1 MNHEY, CDR2 SMNVEV (reference sequence). CDR3 DNA sequence: TGTGCCAGCAGCCCCTCCGCAAGCTCCTACGAGCAGTACTTC. Protein sequence: CASSPSASSYEQYF.

This clonotype was recorded many times. The rearrangement uses TRBV20-1 and TRBJ2-1, with 8 bases lining up with TRBD1. The CDR3 runs 15 residues. V gave up 4 bases and J gave up 10 bases; unmatched junction bases: 15. The germline V gene has CDR1 DFQATT and CDR2 SNEGSKA (reference sequence). The DNA of the CDR3 is TGCAGTGCTACTTCTTACGACAGGGGAGGAGAGGAGCAGTTCTTC. It yields the protein CSATSYDRGGEEQFF.

This clonotype was seen only a few times. J is TRBJ2-7 and V is TRBV29-1; the D gene is possibly TRBD2 (6 bases). Germline assignment: CDR1 SQVTM and CDR2 ANQGSEA. Trimming cost V 7 bases and J 2 bases, with 18 bases left between them. This CDR3 spans 14 amino acids. The CDR3 here is CSGKGSGPPYEQYF. CDR3 in DNA: TGCAGCGGAAAAGGGAGCGGGCCCCCCTACGAGCAGTACTTC.

This clonotype was recorded at least ten times. V usage is TRBV12-3 or TRBV12-4 and J usage is TRBJ1-1; unclear D gene. Trimming removed 6 bases at V and 5 bases at J, with 13 bases between. The CDR3 sequence is 13 residues long. The CDR3 coding sequence is TGTGCCAGCAGACGTGGGGAAATGACTGAAGCTTTCTTT. It encodes CASRRGEMTEAFF.